This T cell receptor (beta chain) was observed in a study of lymphopenia after photon versus proton radiotherapy. The study, taken as a whole, reports: Proton therapy kept repertoires fairly stable, unlike photons, which gained effector/memory cells. Post-nadir diversity loss with photons came from oligoclonal expansion, particularly CD8+ Temra cells.

Worth noting for this clone: Its antigen remains unidentified.

Generated by immunoSEQ multiplex PCR, the TCRdb table keeps only in-frame clones and is missing some. Among 65,000 to 90,000 clones listed, around 92% were seen once. The source material was peripheral blood, sampled from a patient treated with photon-based radiotherapy. The TCR comes from a woman aged 40-49 years with cholangiocarcinoma.

CDR3 nucleotide sequence: TGTGCCAGCAGCTTAGCTCTGCGGGGAAACACTGAAGCTTTCTTT. Protein: CASSLALRGNTEAFF. This chain uses TRBV7-2 with TRBJ1-1; D remains ambiguous. The CDR3 loop spans 15 amino acids. Trimming removed 0 bases from V and 2 bases from J, with 10 bases in between. Looked up from germline, CDR1 is SGHTA and CDR2 is FQGNSA.